These T cell receptor beta chains were read from a single sample in a study of blood T cells in healthy people across ages. Via MiXCR, TCRdb re-called the 5' RACE reads, giving one row per CDR3 protein. Of approximately 830,000 distinct CDR3 sequences listed, under 80% are singletons. Material: blood. These receptors were obtained from a man aged 25 to 40 in good health. The CDR3 runs from the conserved cysteine through the conserved F or W. Fields, in order: J gene, D gene, V gene, clone size, CDR3 protein, CDR3 DNA. D genes are given only for firm matches. Clone size appears in some rows only: once, few, many, or a class for an expanded clone.

>TRBJ2-7|TRBD1|TRBV12-3/TRBV12-4|.
CASSLAGTDYEQYF
TGTGCCAGCAGTTTAGCGGGGACAGACTACGAGCAGTACTTC
>TRBJ2-7|.|TRBV15|.
CATSRGVGINEQYF
TGTGCCACCAGCAGAGGGGTAGGGATCAACGAGCAGTACTTC
>TRBJ2-5|TRBD1|TRBV9|.
CASSGDRGRGEQYF
TGTGCCAGCAGCGGAGACAGGGGGCGGGGAGAGCAGTACTTC
>TRBJ2-7|.|TRBV20-1|few
CSARVLPYEQYF
TGCAGTGCTAGAGTCCTCCCCTACGAGCAGTACTTC
>TRBJ2-1|.|TRBV19|once
CASSIRYSYNEQFF
TGTGCCAGTAGTATTAGATACTCCTACAATGAGCAGTTCTTC
>TRBJ2-1|TRBD1|TRBV13|.
CASGTGFGEQFF
TGTGCCAGCGGGACAGGGTTTGGTGAGCAGTTCTTC
>TRBJ1-4|.|TRBV7-2|.
CASSLLQGGEKLFF
TGTGCCAGCAGCTTATTGCAGGGCGGTGAAAAACTGTTTTTT
>TRBJ2-3|TRBD1|TRBV7-2|.
CASSLGRGQVTDTQYF
TGTGCCAGCAGCTTAGGCAGGGGACAGGTCACAGATACGCAGTATTTT
>TRBJ2-5|.|TRBV5-5|.
CASSLTRRQETQYF
TGTGCCAGCAGCTTAACAAGGAGGCAAGAGACCCAGTACTTC
>TRBJ1-6|TRBD1|TRBV7-6|once
CASSLSQGAYNSPLHF
TGTGCCAGCAGCTTAAGCCAGGGGGCCTATAATTCACCCCTCCACTTT
>TRBJ1-5|.|TRBV29-1|.
CSEAHGGTYQPQHF
TGCAGCGAAGCTCACGGGGGAACCTATCAGCCCCAGCATTTT
>TRBJ2-1|TRBD2|TRBV27|.
CASSTSGGHEQFF
TGTGCCAGCAGCACTAGCGGGGGGCATGAGCAGTTCTTC
>TRBJ1-5|.|TRBV28|few
CASSFPQPQHF
TGTGCCAGCAGTTTCCCTCAGCCCCAGCATTTT
>TRBJ1-1|.|TRBV5-1|few
CASSPYRADTEAFF
TGCGCCAGCAGCCCCTACAGGGCGGACACTGAAGCTTTCTTT
>TRBJ2-7|.|TRBV3-1|few
CASSQDGLGGSYEQYF
TGTGCCAGCAGCCAAGATGGTCTAGGCGGATCCTACGAGCAGTACTTC
>TRBJ2-6|TRBD1|TRBV3-1|.
CASSHLSKTGSSGANVLTF
TGTGCCAGCAGCCATCTCTCAAAGACAGGGAGCTCTGGGGCCAACGTCCTGACTTTC
>TRBJ2-1|.|TRBV28|.
CASTPGGFSNEQFF
TGTGCCAGCACCCCAGGAGGCTTTTCCAATGAGCAGTTCTTC
>TRBJ2-3|.|TRBV27|.
CASSSPGTSYTDTQYF
TGTGCCAGCAGTTCGCCGGGGACATCCTACACAGATACGCAGTATTTT
>TRBJ1-5|.|TRBV28|.
CASSLPGLDQPQHF
TGTGCCAGCAGTTTGCCAGGGCTGGATCAGCCCCAGCATTTT
>TRBJ1-5|TRBD1|TRBV30|.
CAWSAGQPDQPQHF
TGTGCCTGGAGTGCGGGACAGCCCGATCAGCCCCAGCATTTT
>TRBJ2-2|.|TRBV6-1|.
CAGSELAANTGELFF
TGTGCCGGCAGTGAATTAGCAGCCAACACCGGGGAGCTGTTTTTT
>TRBJ1-5|TRBD1|TRBV15|.
CATSRVETGDSNQPQHF
TGTGCCACCAGCAGAGTCGAGACAGGGGATAGCAATCAGCCCCAGCATTTT
>TRBJ2-1|.|TRBV4-2|many
CASSDDWRGNEQFF
TGTGCCAGCAGCGACGACTGGCGGGGCAATGAGCAGTTCTTC
>TRBJ1-5|.|TRBV6-6|.
CASSYGWPYSNQPQHF
TGTGCCAGCAGTTACGGGTGGCCTTATAGCAATCAGCCCCAGCATTTT
>TRBJ2-1|.|TRBV4-2|.
CASSQERGVVGNYNEQFF
TGTGCCAGCAGCCAAGAACGAGGGGTAGTTGGGAACTACAATGAGCAGTTCTTC
>TRBJ2-5|TRBD2|TRBV15|.
CATSRGLADLKETQYF
TGTGCCACCAGCAGAGGACTAGCGGATCTAAAAGAGACCCAGTACTTC
>TRBJ2-7|.|TRBV7-2|.
CASSQTGEGGGEQYF
TGTGCCAGCAGCCAGACAGGGGAGGGAGGTGGCGAGCAGTACTTC
>TRBJ2-7|TRBD2|TRBV12-3/TRBV12-4|.
CASSFRGRAYEQYF
TGTGCCAGCAGTTTCAGAGGGAGGGCTTACGAGCAGTACTTC
>TRBJ2-7|.|TRBV4-2|once
CASSLLAVGGHEQYF
TGTGCCAGCAGCCTCTTGGCGGTGGGGGGCCACGAGCAGTACTTC
>TRBJ2-3|TRBD1|TRBV7-2|.
CASSLSGTGRRTQYF
TGTGCCAGCAGCTTATCCGGGACAGGGCGTCGTACGCAGTATTTT
>TRBJ2-3|.|TRBV6-6|.
CASSYEGHGTDTQYF
TGTGCCAGCAGTTACGAAGGGCACGGCACAGATACGCAGTATTTT
>TRBJ2-3|TRBD2|TRBV20-1|.
CSARGSGGLDTQYF
TGCAGTGCTAGGGGTAGCGGGGGATTAGATACGCAGTATTTT
>TRBJ1-6|TRBD1|TRBV7-9|.
CASSGSGTGQSPLHF
TGTGCCAGCAGCGGCTCCGGGACAGGACAGTCACCCCTCCACTTT
>TRBJ2-7|TRBD1|TRBV28|.
CASSSTGTGVHYEQYF
TGTGCCAGCAGCTCAACCGGGACAGGGGTCCACTACGAGCAGTACTTC
>TRBJ2-3|.|TRBV20-1|.
CSARLTDYTDTQYF
TGCAGTGCTAGGCTTACAGACTACACAGATACGCAGTATTTT
>TRBJ2-7|.|TRBV4-3|.
CASSQDLGHPSYEQYF
TGCGCCAGCAGCCAAGATCTGGGACACCCGAGTTACGAGCAGTACTTC
>TRBJ2-1|.|TRBV20-1|.
CSARDQGPTKAEQFF
TGCAGTGCTAGAGATCAGGGGCCGACTAAGGCCGAGCAGTTCTTC
>TRBJ1-5|.|TRBV20-1|.
CSATGHSESFSNQPQHF
TGCAGTGCTACCGGACACTCGGAATCCTTTAGCAATCAGCCCCAGCATTTT
>TRBJ2-7|.|TRBV7-2|few
CASSLSRDNKYEQYF
TGTGCCAGCAGCTTAAGTCGGGACAACAAATACGAGCAGTACTTC
>TRBJ2-1|TRBD2|TRBV4-3|.
CASSQDWRGGFNEQFF
TGCGCCAGCAGCCAAGATTGGCGGGGGGGGTTCAATGAGCAGTTCTTC
>TRBJ2-1|TRBD2|TRBV6-5|.
CASEPGGGNEQFF
TGTGCCAGCGAACCGGGGGGAGGTAATGAGCAGTTCTTC
>TRBJ2-7|.|TRBV6-2/TRBV6-3|.
CASRTGNSLSYEQYF
TGTGCCAGCAGGACGGGGAACTCCCTATCCTACGAGCAGTACTTC
>TRBJ2-1|.|TRBV27|few
CASRTGLHNEQFF
TGTGCCAGCAGAACGGGACTCCACAATGAGCAGTTCTTC
>TRBJ2-3|TRBD1|TRBV7-2|.
CASSSIRGDTQYF
TGTGCCAGCAGCTCAATCAGGGGGGATACGCAGTATTTT